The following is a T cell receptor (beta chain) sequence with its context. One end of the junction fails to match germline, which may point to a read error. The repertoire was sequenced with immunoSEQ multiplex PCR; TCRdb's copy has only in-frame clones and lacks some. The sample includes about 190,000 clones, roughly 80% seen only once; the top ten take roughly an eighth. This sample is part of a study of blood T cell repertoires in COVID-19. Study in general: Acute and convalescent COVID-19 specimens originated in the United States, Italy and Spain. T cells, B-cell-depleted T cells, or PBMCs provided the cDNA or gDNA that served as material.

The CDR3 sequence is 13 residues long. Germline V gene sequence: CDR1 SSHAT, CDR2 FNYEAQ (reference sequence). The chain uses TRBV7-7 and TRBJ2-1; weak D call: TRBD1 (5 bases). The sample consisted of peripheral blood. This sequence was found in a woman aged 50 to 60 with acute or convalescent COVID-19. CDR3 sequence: CASSLLDTTSLFF. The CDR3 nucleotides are TGTGCTAGCAGCTTATTGGACACGACCAGTCTGTTCTTC.